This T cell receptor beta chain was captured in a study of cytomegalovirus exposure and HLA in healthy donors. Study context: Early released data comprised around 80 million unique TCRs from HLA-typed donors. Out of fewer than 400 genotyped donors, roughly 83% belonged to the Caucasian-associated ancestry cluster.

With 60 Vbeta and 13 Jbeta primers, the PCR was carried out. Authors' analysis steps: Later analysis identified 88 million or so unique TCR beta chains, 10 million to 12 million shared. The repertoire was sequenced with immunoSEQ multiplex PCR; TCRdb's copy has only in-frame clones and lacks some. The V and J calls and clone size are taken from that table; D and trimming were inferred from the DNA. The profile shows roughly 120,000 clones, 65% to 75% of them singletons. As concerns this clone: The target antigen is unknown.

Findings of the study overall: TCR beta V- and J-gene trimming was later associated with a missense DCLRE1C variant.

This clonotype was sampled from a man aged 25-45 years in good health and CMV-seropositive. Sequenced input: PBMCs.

The chain's CDR3 is CASSSTTGGAYEQYF. CDR3 nucleotides: TGTGCCAGCAGCTCGACGACAGGGGGTGCCTACGAGCAGTACTTC. V gene TRBV7-6 combines with J gene TRBJ2-5; TRBD1 matches 9 bases. The end of the DNA fits TRBJ2-7 better, so the J call may be wrong. CDR3 length: 15 amino acids. Germline assignment: CDR1 SGHVS and CDR2 FNYEAQ.